Shown below are 22 T cell receptor beta chains from a single sample sequenced in a study of shared clonotypes between healthy human individuals. Assay used: immunoSEQ multiplex PCR; TCRdb lists only in-frame clones, some missing. Found here are roughly 590,000 clones, 95% to 96% of them singletons; the top ten hold over 0.09%. Naive CD8 cells comprised CD45RO-negative, CCR7-positively selected cells, excluding terminally differentiated effector memory CD45RA+ cells. The material sequenced was naive CD8+ T cells sorted from blood. All receptors come from a woman aged 25 to 45 in good health.

A word on this clone: The identical CDR3 is also encoded by other nucleotide sequences in the sample. This chain joins TRBV7-9 and TRBJ2-5; D remains ambiguous. The CDR3 has 13 residues. The V gene's germline CDR1 is SEHNR and CDR2 FQNEAQ (reference sequence). Trimming removed 1 base at V and 1 base at J, with 4 bases between. The CDR3 region is CASSLGGQETQYF. CDR3 nucleotide sequence: TGTGCCAGCAGCTTAGGGGGCCAAGAGACCCAGTACTTC.

The rearrangement uses TRBV5-6 and TRBJ1-6; unclear D gene. V was clipped by 0 bases and J by 6 bases, with 10 bases between them. Germline values: CDR1 SGHDT, CDR2 YYEEEE. The CDR3 is 15 residues long. The CDR3 here is CASSLGDPLNSPLHF. DNA of the CDR3: TGTGCCAGCAGCTTGGGTGACCCGCTTAATTCACCCCTCCACTTT. Full variable domain (missing parts from reference TRBV5-6 and TRBJ1-6): DAGVTQSPTHLIKTRGQQVTLRCSPKSGHDTVSWYQQALGQGPQFIFQYYEEEERQRGNFPDRFSGHQFPNYSSELNVNALLLGDSALYLCASSLGDPLNSPLHFGNGTRLTVT.

This chain's CDR3 is CASSDFSGRANLDGELFF. For the CDR3, the DNA is TGCGCCAGCAGTGATTTTAGCGGGAGGGCCAACCTTGACGGGGAGCTGTTTTTT. The chain is built from TRBV10-1 and TRBJ2-2; 11 nucleotides line up with TRBD2. Trimming removed 3 bases from V and 7 bases from J; junction bases left unmatched: 13. The germline CDR1 and CDR2 sequences are WNHNN and SYGVQD (reference sequence). This CDR3 contains 18 residues.

The chain employs TRBV2 and TRBJ1-2; TRBD1 matches at 8 bases. Trimming took 10 bases from V and 6 from J; bases not matched to a gene: 25. This CDR3 spans 18 amino acids. Germline CDR1 is SNHLY and CDR2 is FYNNEI. The CDR3 loop reads CANTVADRGIQGRNGYTF. The DNA for the CDR3 is TGTGCCAACACAGTGGCAGACAGGGGAATACAAGGGCGGAATGGCTACACCTTC.

This chain joins TRBV7-8 and TRBJ2-3, with 7 nucleotides matching TRBD1. With 5 bases clipped from V and 6 bases from J, the junction kept 11 bases outside the gene matches. CDR3 size: 15 residues. Per the germline V gene, CDR1 is SGHVS and CDR2 is FQNEAQ. The CDR3 loop reads CASSLQGPFTDTQYF. The DNA for the CDR3 is TGTGCCAGCAGCCTACAGGGGCCGTTCACTGATACGCAGTATTTT.

The chain links TRBV5-6 to TRBJ2-2, with a tentative D call TRBD1 (6 bases). Germline lookup yields CDR1 SGHDT and CDR2 YYEEEE. V lost 4 bases to trimming and J lost 5 bases, with 12 bases between them. CDR3 length: 14 residues. CDR3 in amino acids: CASSPWTVTGELFF. The CDR3, as DNA: TGTGCCAGCAGCCCCTGGACAGTAACCGGGGAGCTGTTTTTT.

The chain links TRBV19 to TRBJ1-2; D remains ambiguous. Trimming stripped 3 bases from V and 0 bases from J, with 8 bases between. The CDR3 is 14 amino acids. Germline V gives CDR1 LNHDA, CDR2 SQIVND (reference sequence). The chain's CDR3 is CASSMAAANYGYTF. The CDR3 coding sequence is TGTGCCAGTAGTATGGCAGCCGCTAACTATGGCTACACCTTC.

V usage is TRBV4-2 and J usage is TRBJ2-7, with TRBD2 identical over 8 bases. V gave up 0 bases and J gave up 6 bases; unmatched junction bases: 4. Germline V lookup: CDR1 LGHNA, CDR2 YNFKEQ. The CDR3 has 14 residues. The CDR3 reads CASSQEGLAGEQYF. The CDR3 nucleotides read TGTGCCAGCAGCCAAGAGGGCCTAGCGGGCGAGCAGTACTTC.

The chain is built from TRBV29-1 and TRBJ2-7; 8 positions match TRBD1. Germline V gene sequence: CDR1 SQVTM, CDR2 ANQGSEA. Losses at the gene ends were 5 bases for V and 1 base for J; bases not matched to a gene: 13. The length of the CDR3 is 16 residues. The CDR3 nucleotides read TGCAGCGTTATCGATCAGGACAGGGTCGTATCCTACGAGCAGTACTTC. It encodes CSVIDQDRVVSYEQYF.

The V call is TRBV28, the J call TRBJ1-1; D uncertain. Trimming pared 6 bases from V and 3 bases from J, leaving 11 bases between. Germline V gene lookup returns CDR1 MDHEN and CDR2 SYDVKM. The CDR3 runs 13 residues. CDR3 DNA sequence: TGTGCCAGCAGGCCCGGGCCCCACACTGAAGCTTTCTTT. This encodes CASRPGPHTEAFF.

This chain joins TRBV29-1 and TRBJ2-5; D perhaps matches TRBD2 (5 bases). The assigned J gene may be wrong: the sequence end matches TRBJ2-7 better. This CDR3 is 12 amino acids long. Germline V gene sequence: CDR1 SQVTM, CDR2 ANQGSEA. The CDR3 reads CSVPGGGYEQYF. CDR3 sequence (DNA): TGCAGCGTTCCGGGTGGAGGCTACGAGCAGTACTTC.

The chain joins TRBV2 to TRBJ2-3, with a possible D match to TRBD1 (6 bases). The CDR3 consists of 14 residues. In germline, CDR1 is SNHLY, CDR2 FYNNEI. Trimming left V 6 bases short and J 2 bases short, with 12 bases between. The CDR3 DNA is TGTGCCAGCAGCACAGGGACCGTCACAGATACGCAGTATTTT. It specifies CASSTGTVTDTQYF.

This sequence joins TRBV2 and TRBJ2-5, with D possibly TRBD1 on 5 matching bases. The ends were cut back, 2 bases at V and 5 bases at J, with 12 bases in the middle. The CDR3 consists of 14 residues. CDR1 and CDR2 (germline): SNHLY, FYNNEI. The CDR3 coding sequence is TGTGCCAGCAGTGAAAGGGGATTCGAGGAGACCCAGTACTTC. This codes for CASSERGFEETQYF.

This rearrangement joins TRBV5-1 to TRBJ2-2; D is ambiguous. From germline, CDR1 is SGHRS and CDR2 YFSETQ. The CDR3 has 14 residues. Trimming pared 0 bases from V and 0 bases from J, leaving 3 bases between. The CDR3 bases are TGCGCCAGCAGCTTGGTTCCGAACACCGGGGAGCTGTTTTTT. Translating gives CASSLVPNTGELFF.

The chain recombines TRBV28 with TRBJ2-7; 9 nucleotides line up with TRBD1. Germline V gene lookup returns CDR1 MDHEN and CDR2 SYDVKM. There are 14 residues in the CDR3. The ends lost 5 bases at V and 3 bases at J; junction bases unmatched: 5. DNA of the CDR3: TGTGCCAGCAGTGTCCGGGACAGGGACTACGAGCAGTACTTC. It is translated as CASSVRDRDYEQYF.

The V and J genes are TRBV27 and TRBJ1-3; the D is unclear. Germline CDR1 and CDR2: MNHEY and SMNVEV (reference sequence). V shed 0 bases and J shed 2 bases, with 8 bases lying between them. There are 15 residues in the CDR3. The CDR3 DNA follows: TGTGCCAGCAGTTTATCGTGGCAGCCTGGAAACACCATATATTTT. Its protein is CASSLSWQPGNTIYF.

The rearrangement links TRBV7-9 to TRBJ2-1; the D call may be TRBD1 or TRBD2 (6 bases each). Germline CDR1 reads SEHNR; CDR2 reads FQNEAQ (reference sequence). There are 17 residues in the CDR3. The ends were cut back, 4 bases at V and 5 bases at J, with 21 bases in the middle. The CDR3 nucleotides are TGTGCCAGCAGCTCCCCCGAGGGGGGTAGCGTAAACAATGAGCAGTTCTTC. This sequence encodes CASSSPEGGSVNNEQFF.

V and J are TRBV29-1 and TRBJ2-5; weak D call: TRBD2 (5 bases). Trimming left V 6 bases short and J 9 bases short, with 14 bases between. Germline CDR1 and CDR2: SQVTM and ANQGSEA. CDR3 size: 11 residues. As DNA, the CDR3 is TGCAGCGTACTAATACCCGGGGCCCAGTACTTC. Translation gives CSVLIPGAQYF.

This clone has only one observation. The chain links TRBV28 to TRBJ2-2, with 8 bases aligning to TRBD2. The CDR3 is 19 amino acids. After removal of 1 base from V and 2 bases from J, the junction contained 12 bases not matched to a gene. Germline CDR1 reads MDHEN; CDR2 reads SYDVKM. The CDR3 is CASSLFGADSGVNTGELFF. CDR3 nucleotide sequence: TGTGCCAGCAGTTTATTCGGAGCGGATAGCGGGGTCAACACCGGGGAGCTGTTTTTT.

The chain is built from TRBV4-1 and TRBJ2-7; D is ambiguous. Germline CDR1 MGHRA, CDR2 YSYEKL. The V gene lost 0 bases and the J gene lost 6 bases, with 9 bases spanning the gap. The CDR3 is made up of 13 amino acids. CDR3 bases: TGCGCCAGCAGCCAAGAGGGAAGAAGCGAGCAGTACTTC. It codes for CASSQEGRSEQYF.

This chain connects TRBV28 to TRBJ1-1; no clear D gene. Looked up from germline, CDR1 is MDHEN and CDR2 is SYDVKM. The CDR3 loop spans 13 amino acids. The germline V and J ends were trimmed by 5 bases and 8 bases, with 15 bases remaining between them. In DNA, the CDR3 is TGTGCCAGCAGTGCCCTACAAGAGAGCGAAGCTTTCTTT. Translation: CASSALQESEAFF.

The chain couples TRBV14 to TRBJ2-3; the D gene is possibly TRBD2 (6 bases). The germline gives CDR1 SGHDN, CDR2 FVKESK. The CDR3 runs 13 residues. Deletions cut 2 bases from V and 4 bases from J, with 7 bases between. In nucleotides, the CDR3 is TGTGCCAGCAGCCAATGGGGGGCAGATACGCAGTATTTT. This sequence encodes CASSQWGADTQYF.